This T cell receptor beta chain is drawn from a study of cytomegalovirus exposure and HLA in healthy donors. Points from the study as a whole: The study listed approximately 160 cytomegalovirus-associated TCR beta chains. Whilst most TCR sequences proved rare, a subset of public TCRs occurred across many donors. In vitro experiments confirmed that a few CMV-associated chains were specific for CMV antigens. It was reported that the classifier diagnosed cytomegalovirus status with high specificity and sensitivity in both the original and validation cohorts.

For this clone: Antigen: not known.

Clones were sequenced by immunoSEQ multiplex PCR, and TCRdb holds only the in-frame ones, with some missing. Altogether around 250,000 clones are present, around 87% being singletons, with the ten largest covering 0.37%. Trimming cost V 4 bases and J 7 bases, with 10 bases left between them. Per germline, CDR1 SGHAT and CDR2 FQNNGV. This CDR3 spans 13 amino acids. This rearrangement joins TRBV11-2 to TRBJ1-4; D may be TRBD1 (6 bases). This sequence originates from a woman aged 18-29 years in good health and CMV-seronegative. The sample consisted of PBMCs. CDR3: CASSSRTVEKLFF. The CDR3, as DNA: TGTGCCAGCAGCTCTAGGACAGTTGAAAAACTGTTTTTT.